This entry lists 25 T cell receptor beta chains sequenced from one sample in a study of blood T cells in healthy people across ages. With a J-beta primer mix and a sample-barcoded 5' primer, a second PCR ran about 6 to 11 cycles. TCRdb redid the calling of the 5' RACE reads with MiXCR, one entry per CDR3 protein. The sample records about 1.8 million distinct CDR3 sequences, less than 50% being singletons. Sequencing used blood. These receptors came from a woman aged 40 to 50 in good health.

DNA of the CDR3: TGTGCCAGCAGTGAGCTCGGAAACTCCTACAATGAGCAGTTCTTC. Translation: CASSELGNSYNEQFF. The chain joins TRBV2 to TRBJ2-1; the D is unclear. V was clipped by 3 bases and J by 0 bases, with 9 bases between them. CDR3 size: 15 residues. The germline CDR1 and CDR2 sequences are SNHLY and FYNNEI.

The rearrangement links TRBV20-1 to TRBJ2-5, with 8 bases that match TRBD2. J gave up 2 bases and V 0 bases, and 8 bases lay outside the gene matches. The germline V gene has CDR1 DFQATT and CDR2 SNEGSKA (reference sequence). This CDR3 contains 16 residues. The CDR3 spells CSARDLGTRDQETQYF. The CDR3, as DNA: TGCAGTGCTAGAGATCTCGGGACTAGGGATCAAGAGACCCAGTACTTC.

The chain links TRBV27 to TRBJ2-5, with 9 bases identical to TRBD1. The CDR3 runs to 16 residues. V gave up 5 bases and J gave up 5 bases; unmatched junction bases: 12. Germline V gene lookup returns CDR1 MNHEY and CDR2 SMNVEV (reference sequence). CDR3 protein: CASSPTWTGVRETQYF. The CDR3, as DNA: TGTGCCAGCAGTCCTACTTGGACAGGGGTAAGGGAGACCCAGTACTTC.

The rearrangement joins TRBV28 to TRBJ1-6; tentative D call: TRBD1 (6 bases). V was cut by 6 bases and J by 5 bases, with 14 bases left in between. Looked up from germline, CDR1 is MDHEN and CDR2 is SYDVKM. The CDR3 runs to 15 residues. CDR3: CASSPRGANNSPLHF. CDR3 nucleotides: TGTGCCAGCAGCCCGAGGGGGGCGAATAATTCACCCCTCCACTTT.

The chain combines TRBV7-2 with TRBJ2-6, with D possibly being TRBD1 (6 bases). Germline CDR1 is SGHTA and CDR2 is FQGNSA. V gave up 6 bases and J gave up 0 bases, with 15 bases separating them. The CDR3 consists of 17 residues. DNA of the CDR3: TGTGCCAGCAGTCGAAGACAGGATTTCTCTGGGGCCAACGTCCTGACTTTC. This sequence encodes CASSRRQDFSGANVLTF. The full variable domain, completed using reference TRBV7-2 and TRBJ2-6, is GAGVSQSPSNKVTEKGKDVELRCDPISGHTALYWYRQSLGQGLEFLIYFQGNSAPDKSGLPSDRFSAERTGGSVSTLTIQRTQQEDSAVYLCASSRRQDFSGANVLTFGAGSRLTVL.

The genes are TRBV19 and TRBJ2-3; D unclear. Germline assignment: CDR1 LNHDA and CDR2 SQIVND (reference sequence). The length of the CDR3 is 13 residues. V was cut by 3 bases and J by 6 bases, with 10 bases left in between. The CDR3 here is CASSIGPPDTQYF. The CDR3, as DNA: TGTGCCAGTAGTATCGGGCCGCCCGATACGCAGTATTTT. Supplemented by reference TRBV19 and TRBJ2-3, the full variable domain reads DGGITQSPKYLFRKEGQNVTLSCEQNLNHDAMYWYRQDPGQGLRLIYYSQIVNDFQKGDIAEGYSVSREKKESFPLTVTSAQKNPTAFYLCASSIGPPDTQYFGPGTRLTVL.

The chain uses TRBV20-1 and TRBJ1-2; D is unresolved. The V end was cut by 3 bases, the J end by 4 bases, with 24 bases between. Per germline, CDR1 DFQATT and CDR2 SNEGSKA (reference sequence). There are 17 residues in the CDR3. CDR3 nucleotide sequence: TGCAGTGCTAGGGAGGGCAGCGGACCTTATGATGGCTATGGCTACACCTTC. It encodes CSAREGSGPYDGYGYTF.

The chain recombines TRBV20-1 with TRBJ1-2; the match to TRBD1 covers 8 bases. Germline values: CDR1 DFQATT, CDR2 SNEGSKA (reference sequence). The ends lost 0 bases at V and 3 bases at J; junction bases unmatched: 12. The CDR3 runs to 17 residues. CDR3 DNA sequence: TGCAGTGCTAGAGATGGTGGCAGGGGGCAATGGGACTATGGCTACACCTTC. Translated, it gives CSARDGGRGQWDYGYTF.

This chain uses TRBV7-2 with TRBJ2-3; D possibly uses TRBD1 or TRBD2 (5 bases each). Trimming shortened V by 8 bases and J by 5 bases, and 17 bases separated the two germline ends. This CDR3 region has 14 residues. The germline V gene encodes CDR1 SGHTA and CDR2 FQGNSA. The chain's CDR3 is CASQASGRGDTQYF. CDR3 sequence (DNA): TGTGCCAGCCAGGCGTCAGGGAGAGGAGATACGCAGTATTTT.

This clonotype was seen a single time. The chain recombines TRBV12-3 or TRBV12-4 with TRBJ2-5, with a weak D call TRBD1 (5 bases). The CDR3 is made up of 16 amino acids. V lost 2 bases, J lost 2 bases, and 15 bases lay in between. CDR3 bases: TGTGCCAGCAGTTTACTCCAATCGACAGATCAAGAGACCCAGTACTTC. It is translated as CASSLLQSTDQETQYF.

The J gene is TRBJ2-3, the V gene TRBV3-1; a weak D match, TRBD2 (5 bases). Deletions cut 0 bases from V and 1 base from J, with 11 bases between. Germline V gene lookup returns CDR1 LGHDT and CDR2 YNNKEL (reference sequence). CDR3 length: 16 amino acids. CDR3 sequence: CASSQERRRGTDTQYF. In nucleotides, the CDR3 is TGTGCCAGCAGCCAAGAACGGCGGCGGGGCACAGATACGCAGTATTTT.

This chain joins TRBV7-2 and TRBJ1-5; no definite D call. The V end was cut by 0 bases, the J end by 0 bases, with 12 bases between. This CDR3 spans 17 amino acids. Germline lookup yields CDR1 SGHTA and CDR2 FQGNSA. The DNA of the CDR3 is TGTGCCAGCAGCTTAGCGCTCCAGGCCGCTAGCAATCAGCCCCAGCATTTT. This encodes CASSLALQAASNQPQHF.

The chain uses TRBV18 and TRBJ2-3; D unclear. Between the trimmed V and J ends, which lost 3 bases and 0 bases, there was a span of 10 bases. There are 15 residues in the CDR3. Germline V gives CDR1 KGHSH, CDR2 LQKENI. DNA of the CDR3: TGTGCCAGCTCACCCCTTATTTCTAGCACAGATACGCAGTATTTT. Protein product: CASSPLISSTDTQYF.

The rearrangement links TRBV6-6 to TRBJ1-2; 11 nucleotides match TRBD1. Germline V gives CDR1 MNHNY, CDR2 SVGAGI (reference sequence). V lost 8 bases to trimming and J lost 4 bases; unmatched junction nucleotides: 6. The CDR3 length is 14 residues. The CDR3 sequence: CASVDRGLSYGYTF. The CDR3 bases are TGTGCCAGCGTGGACAGGGGGCTAAGCTATGGCTACACCTTC.

V gene TRBV7-3 combines with J gene TRBJ2-3, with a weak D call TRBD1 (6 bases). This CDR3 region has 14 residues. The V gene lost 0 bases and the J gene lost 8 bases, with 12 bases spanning the gap. The V gene's germline CDR1 is SGHTA and CDR2 FQGTGA. CDR3 residues: CASSLTELGGTQYF. The CDR3 nucleotides are TGTGCCAGCAGCTTAACCGAACTAGGGGGTACGCAGTATTTT.

This sequence joins TRBV6-6 and TRBJ1-6; D may be TRBD1 (5 bases). CDR3 size: 15 residues. Per germline, CDR1 MNHNY and CDR2 SVGAGI (reference sequence). V was clipped by 5 bases and J by 7 bases, with 15 bases between them. As DNA, the CDR3 is TGTGCCAGCAGTCCGGCGGCAGGGATAAATTCACCCCTCCACTTT. The encoded protein is CASSPAAGINSPLHF.

This clonotype appeared a few times. The chain joins TRBV9 to TRBJ2-7; 10 bases line up with TRBD1. The CDR3 extends over 15 amino acids. Trimming took 4 bases from V and 4 from J; bases not matched to a gene: 8. Looked up from germline, CDR1 is SGDLS and CDR2 is YYNGEE. The CDR3 reads CASSTRTGGAYEQYF. The CDR3 DNA follows: TGTGCCAGCAGCACCCGGACAGGGGGTGCTTACGAGCAGTACTTC.

This clonotype was detected only a few times. This chain uses TRBV12-3 or TRBV12-4 with TRBJ1-5, with D possibly matching TRBD1 (6 bases). This CDR3 has 13 residues. The V end was cut by 6 bases, the J end by 10 bases, with 16 bases between. Written as DNA, the CDR3 is TGTGCCAGCAGACCAGGAGGACAGTCCCCCCAGCATTTT. Its protein product is CASRPGGQSPQHF.

The sample holds a few counts of this clonotype. The rearrangement links TRBV20-1 to TRBJ2-5, with 8 bases fitting TRBD2. The CDR3 length is 15 residues. Germline assignment: CDR1 DFQATT and CDR2 SNEGSKA (reference sequence). The V gene end was trimmed by 1 base and the J gene end by 0 bases; junction bases not matched to a gene: 4. This CDR3 is CSARVERGNQETQYF. The CDR3 DNA follows: TGCAGTGCTAGAGTGGAGCGGGGGAACCAAGAGACCCAGTACTTC.

The gene calls are TRBV5-1 and TRBJ1-6; perhaps TRBD1 as D (6 bases). The CDR3 loop spans 16 amino acids. Germline CDR1 reads SGHRS; CDR2 reads YFSETQ. Trimming left V 0 bases short and J 3 bases short, with 10 bases between. CDR3 protein: CASSLGPTGYNSPLHF. The CDR3 DNA reads TGCGCCAGCAGCTTGGGGCCGACAGGCTATAATTCACCCCTCCACTTT.

There are a few counts of this clonotype. The chain links TRBV4-3 to TRBJ2-4, with TRBD1 as a possible D gene (6 bases). This CDR3 spans 14 amino acids. V was pared by 1 base and J by 8 bases, with 12 bases between. CDR1 LGHNA and CDR2 YSLEER come from the germline V gene. In DNA, the CDR3 is TGCGCCAGCAGCCAAGGTGGGGGCCGGGACATTCAGTACTTC. Amino acid sequence: CASSQGGGRDIQYF.

The J gene is TRBJ2-3, the V gene TRBV6-2 or TRBV6-3; 7 bases are shared with TRBD1. The V gene's germline CDR1 is MNHEY and CDR2 SVGEGT. Trimming took 2 bases from V and 4 from J; bases not matched to a gene: 6. CDR3 length: 15 amino acids. The CDR3 sequence is CASSYRGQLSDTQYF. Written as DNA, the CDR3 is TGTGCCAGCAGTTACAGGGGGCAGTTGTCAGATACGCAGTATTTT.

The CDR3 DNA sequence: TGTGCCAGCAGCCCACAGGGTGACCCATACGAGCAGTACTTC. It specifies CASSPQGDPYEQYF. The chain has TRBV12-3 or TRBV12-4 and TRBJ2-7, with D maybe TRBD1 (6 bases). With 6 bases removed from V and 4 bases from J, the gap between germline ends came to 16 bases. The CDR3 totals 14 residues.

This clonotype was seen a few times. V gene TRBV20-1 combines with J gene TRBJ2-5, with D perhaps matching TRBD2 (6 bases). From germline, CDR1 is DFQATT and CDR2 SNEGSKA (reference sequence). This CDR3 is 13 amino acids long. V was trimmed by 5 bases and J by 6 bases, leaving 16 bases between them. CDR3 region: CSADETGGKTQYF. The CDR3 region has the DNA TGCAGTGCTGACGAAACTGGAGGGAAGACCCAGTACTTC.

This sequence joins TRBV29-1 and TRBJ2-5; D perhaps matches TRBD2 (6 bases). The CDR3 runs 12 residues. Per the germline V gene, CDR1 is SQVTM and CDR2 is ANQGSEA. Trimming took off 2 bases at V and 5 bases at J, with 9 bases between the two ends. CDR3 coding DNA: TGCAGCGTTGAACGGGGGACGGAGACCCAGTACTTC. Translating it yields CSVERGTETQYF. The variable domain in full, completed from reference TRBV29-1 and TRBJ2-5, reads SAVISQKPSRDICQRGTSLTIQCQVDSQVTMMFWYRQQPGQSLTLIATANQGSEATYESGFVIDKFPISRPNLTFSTLTVSNMSPEDSSIYLCSVERGTETQYFGPGTRLLVL.